This T cell receptor beta chain appears in the sequencing data of a study of graft-versus-host responses after intestinal transplantation. On the study more broadly: Multivisceral, liver-intestinal, or isolated intestinal grafts went to recipients. Anti-thymocyte globulin induction, then tacrolimus and steroids for around three years, went to all recipients. Points from the study as a whole: Peak GvH clone levels in circulation were associated with early post-transplant HvG declines. GvH clonotypes were identified within recipient marrow, with a subset emerging first in ileum or blood.

Concerning this clone: What it recognizes is unknown.

The germline gives CDR1 MNHEY, CDR2 SMNVEV (reference sequence). The CDR3 length is 15 residues. V lost 7 bases, J lost 6 bases, and 19 bases lay in between. Produced via immunoSEQ multiplex PCR; TCRdb's table is partial and in-frame only. This sample has some 120,000 clones; about nine tenths occur once, and the top ten carry approximately 0.17%. This receptor was identified in a human donor who received an intestinal transplant. The sequencing here drew on unstimulated CD4+ T cells sorted from spleen or lymph node cells, taken before intestinal transplant. V gene TRBV27 combines with J gene TRBJ1-5; perhaps TRBD1 as D (6 bases). The CDR3 DNA sequence: TGTGCCAGCAAGCCACTGACAGGTCCAGTTCAGCCCCAGCATTTT. This encodes CASKPLTGPVQPQHF.